This TCR beta chain was captured in a study of T cell responses to AZD1222 COVID-19 vaccine. V was clipped by 1 base and J by 1 base, with 13 bases between them. Germline-derived CDR1 and CDR2 are GTSNPN and SVGIG (reference sequence). The CDR3 totals 15 residues. Only in-frame clones appear in the TCRdb table, and some are missing; sequencing was by immunoSEQ multiplex PCR. The table has tens of thousands of clones, about 92% seen once. Study-level results: Of the AZD1222 recipients, only six were seropositive at baseline.

Worth noting for this clone: Its antigen remains unidentified.

Sequencing used peripheral blood, obtained 28 days after the second AZD1222 dose. This receptor was taken from an adult who received the AZD1222 COVID-19 vaccine. This rearrangement joins TRBV30 to TRBJ1-1; D is undetermined. CDR3 nucleotides: TGTGCCTGGAGTGCCCCCCTCGGTAAGAACACTGAAGCTTTCTTT. It translates to CAWSAPLGKNTEAFF.